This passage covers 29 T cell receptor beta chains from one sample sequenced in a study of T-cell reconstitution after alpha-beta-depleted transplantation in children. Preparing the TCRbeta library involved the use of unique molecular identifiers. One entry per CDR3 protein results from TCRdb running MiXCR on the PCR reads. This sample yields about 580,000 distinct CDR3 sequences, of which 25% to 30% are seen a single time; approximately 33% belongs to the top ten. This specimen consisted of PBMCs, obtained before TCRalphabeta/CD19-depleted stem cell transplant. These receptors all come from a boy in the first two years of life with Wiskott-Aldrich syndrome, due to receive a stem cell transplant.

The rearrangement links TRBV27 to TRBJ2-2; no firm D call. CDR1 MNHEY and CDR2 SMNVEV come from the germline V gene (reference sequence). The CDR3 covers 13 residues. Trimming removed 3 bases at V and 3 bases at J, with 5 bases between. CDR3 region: CASSFYDTGELFF. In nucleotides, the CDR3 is TGTGCCAGCAGTTTTTACGACACCGGGGAGCTGTTTTTT.

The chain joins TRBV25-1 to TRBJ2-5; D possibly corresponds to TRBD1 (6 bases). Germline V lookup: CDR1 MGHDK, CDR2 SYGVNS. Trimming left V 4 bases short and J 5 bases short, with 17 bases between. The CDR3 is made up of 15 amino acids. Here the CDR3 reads CASSGFYRERETQYF. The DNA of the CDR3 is TGTGCCAGCAGTGGGTTCTACAGGGAACGTGAGACCCAGTACTTC.

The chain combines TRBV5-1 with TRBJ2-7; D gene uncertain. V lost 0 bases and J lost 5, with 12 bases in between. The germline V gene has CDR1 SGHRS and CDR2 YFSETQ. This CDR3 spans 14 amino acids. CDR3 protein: CASSLGTPGNEQYF. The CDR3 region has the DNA TGCGCCAGCAGCTTGGGGACCCCGGGCAACGAGCAGTACTTC.

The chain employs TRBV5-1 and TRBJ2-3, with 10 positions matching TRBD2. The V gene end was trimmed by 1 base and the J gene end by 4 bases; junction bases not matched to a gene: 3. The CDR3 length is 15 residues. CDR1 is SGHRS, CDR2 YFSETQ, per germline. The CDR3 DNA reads TGCGCCAGCAGCTTGCTAGCGGGAGCCCCAGATACGCAGTATTTT. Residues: CASSLLAGAPDTQYF.

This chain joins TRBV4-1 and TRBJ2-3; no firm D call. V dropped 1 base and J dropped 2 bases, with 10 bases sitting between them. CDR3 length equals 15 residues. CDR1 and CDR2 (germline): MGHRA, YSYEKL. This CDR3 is CASSQANLNTDTQYF. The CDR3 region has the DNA TGCGCCAGCAGCCAAGCAAATCTTAACACAGATACGCAGTATTTT.

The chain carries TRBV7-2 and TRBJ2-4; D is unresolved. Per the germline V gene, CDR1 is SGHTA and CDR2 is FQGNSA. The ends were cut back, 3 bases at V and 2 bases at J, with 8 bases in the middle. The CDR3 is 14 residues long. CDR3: CASSLGGPKNIQYF. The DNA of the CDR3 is TGTGCCAGCAGCTTGGGTGGGCCCAAAAACATTCAGTACTTC.

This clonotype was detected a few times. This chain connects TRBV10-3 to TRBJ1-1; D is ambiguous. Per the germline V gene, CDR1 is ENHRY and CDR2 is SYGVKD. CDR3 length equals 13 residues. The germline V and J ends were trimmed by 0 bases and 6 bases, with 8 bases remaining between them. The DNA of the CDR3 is TGTGCCATCAGTGAGTCGCCGATCGCTGAAGCTTTCTTT. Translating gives CAISESPIAEAFF.

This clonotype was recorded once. The CDR3 region has the DNA TGTGCCAGCAGTCTCCTAACAGGGTACGGGAACACTGAAGCTTTCTTT. Translating gives CASSLLTGYGNTEAFF. This rearrangement joins TRBV6-1 to TRBJ1-1; D is perhaps TRBD1 (6 bases). The V gene's germline CDR1 is MNHNS and CDR2 SASEGT. The CDR3 length is 16 residues. Trimming cost V 5 bases and J 1 base, with 17 bases left between them.

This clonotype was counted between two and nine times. The CDR3 sequence is CASSLAQGYHEQYF. The CDR3 DNA sequence: TGTGCCAGCAGCTTAGCCCAGGGATACCACGAGCAGTACTTC. The V and J genes are TRBV7-2 and TRBJ2-7, with D maybe TRBD1 (5 bases). V lost 0 bases and J 5 bases, leaving 11 bases between the germline ends. The CDR3 has 14 residues. Germline V gene data show CDR1 as SGHTA and CDR2 as FQGNSA. The full variable domain, its missing parts supplied by reference TRBV7-2 and TRBJ2-7, is GAGVSQSPSNKVTEKGKDVELRCDPISGHTALYWYRQSLGQGLEFLIYFQGNSAPDKSGLPSDRFSAERTGGSVSTLTIQRTQQEDSAVYLCASSLAQGYHEQYFGPGTRLTVT.

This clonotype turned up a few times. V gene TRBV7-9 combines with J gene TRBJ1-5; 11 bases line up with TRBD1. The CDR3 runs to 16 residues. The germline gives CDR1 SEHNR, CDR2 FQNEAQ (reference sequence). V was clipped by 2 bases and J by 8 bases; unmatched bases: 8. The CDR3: CASSLWGTGGEEPQHF. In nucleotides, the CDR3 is TGTGCCAGCAGCTTATGGGGGACAGGGGGGGAGGAGCCCCAGCATTTT. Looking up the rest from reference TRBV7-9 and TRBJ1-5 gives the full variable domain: DTGVSQNPRHKITKRGQNVTFRCDPISEHNRLYWYRQTLGQGPEFLTYFQNEAQLEKSRLLSDRFSAERPKGSFSTLEIQRTEQGDSAMYLCASSLWGTGGEEPQHFGDGTRLSIL.

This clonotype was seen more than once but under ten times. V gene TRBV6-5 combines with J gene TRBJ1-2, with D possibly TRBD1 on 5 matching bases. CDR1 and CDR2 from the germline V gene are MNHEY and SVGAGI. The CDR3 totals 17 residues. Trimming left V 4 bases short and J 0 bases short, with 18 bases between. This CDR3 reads CASSSPLPGFTNYGYTF. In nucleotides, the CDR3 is TGTGCCAGCAGTTCCCCTCTTCCAGGGTTCACTAACTATGGCTACACCTTC.

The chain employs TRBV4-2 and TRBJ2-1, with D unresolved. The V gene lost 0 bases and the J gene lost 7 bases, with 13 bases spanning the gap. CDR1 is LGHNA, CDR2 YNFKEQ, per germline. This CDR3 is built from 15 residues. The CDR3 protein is CASSQDIRPVNEQFF. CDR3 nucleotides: TGTGCCAGCAGCCAAGATATCCGACCCGTGAATGAGCAGTTCTTC.

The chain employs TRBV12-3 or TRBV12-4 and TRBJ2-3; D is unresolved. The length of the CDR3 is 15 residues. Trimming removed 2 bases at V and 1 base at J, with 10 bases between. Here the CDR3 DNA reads TGTGCCAGCAGTTTACCGGACGGCCGCACAGATACGCAGTATTTT. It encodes CASSLPDGRTDTQYF.

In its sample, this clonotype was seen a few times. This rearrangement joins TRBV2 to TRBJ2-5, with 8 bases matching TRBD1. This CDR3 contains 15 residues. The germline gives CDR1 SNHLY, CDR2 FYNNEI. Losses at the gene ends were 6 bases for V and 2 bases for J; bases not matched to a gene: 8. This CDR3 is CASRDAGTGQETQYF. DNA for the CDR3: TGTGCCAGCAGGGACGCAGGGACAGGACAAGAGACCCAGTACTTC.

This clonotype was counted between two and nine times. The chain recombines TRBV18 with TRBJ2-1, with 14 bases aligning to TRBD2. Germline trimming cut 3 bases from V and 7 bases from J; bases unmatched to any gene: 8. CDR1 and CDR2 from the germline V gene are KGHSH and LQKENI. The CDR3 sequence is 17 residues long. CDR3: CASSPMTSGRGRNEQFF. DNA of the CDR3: TGTGCCAGCTCACCCATGACTAGCGGGAGGGGACGGAATGAGCAGTTCTTC. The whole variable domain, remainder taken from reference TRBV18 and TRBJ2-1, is NAGVMQNPRHLVRRRGQEARLRCSPMKGHSHVYWYRQLPEEGLKFMVYLQKENIIDESGMPKERFSAEFPKEGPSILRIQQVVRGDSAAYFCASSPMTSGRGRNEQFFGPGTRLTVL.

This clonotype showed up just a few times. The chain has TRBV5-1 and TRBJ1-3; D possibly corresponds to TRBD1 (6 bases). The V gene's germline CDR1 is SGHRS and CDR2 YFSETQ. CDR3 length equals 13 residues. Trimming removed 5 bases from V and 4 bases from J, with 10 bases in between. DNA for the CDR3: TGCGCCAGCAGTCGGACAGAGGGAAACACCATATATTTT. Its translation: CASSRTEGNTIYF.

Here the CDR3 DNA reads TGTGCCAGCAGCTTAGTTTTAGAGAACACTGAAGCTTTCTTT. Amino acid sequence: CASSLVLENTEAFF. The rearrangement uses TRBV7-9 and TRBJ1-1; D is unclear. The CDR3 has 14 amino acids. The V gene lost 1 base and the J gene lost 1 base, with 7 bases spanning the gap. Germline V gene sequence: CDR1 SEHNR, CDR2 FQNEAQ (reference sequence).

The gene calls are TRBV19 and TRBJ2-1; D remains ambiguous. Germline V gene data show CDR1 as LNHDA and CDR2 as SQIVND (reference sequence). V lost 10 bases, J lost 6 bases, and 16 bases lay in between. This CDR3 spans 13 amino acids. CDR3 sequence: CATRTAERNEQFF. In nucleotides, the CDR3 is TGTGCCACCCGCACCGCGGAACGCAATGAGCAGTTCTTC.

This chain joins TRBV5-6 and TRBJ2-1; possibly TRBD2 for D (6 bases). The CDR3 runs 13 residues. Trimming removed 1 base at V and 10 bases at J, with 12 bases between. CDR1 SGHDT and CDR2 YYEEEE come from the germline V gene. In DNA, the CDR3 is TGTGCCAGCAGCTTGCGGACGGGGGAGGAGCAGTTCTTC. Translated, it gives CASSLRTGEEQFF.

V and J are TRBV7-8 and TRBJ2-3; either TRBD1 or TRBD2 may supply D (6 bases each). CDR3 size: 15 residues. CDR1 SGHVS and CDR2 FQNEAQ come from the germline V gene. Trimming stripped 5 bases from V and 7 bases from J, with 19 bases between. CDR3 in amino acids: CASSPRGGRENTQYF. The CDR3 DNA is TGTGCCAGCAGCCCTAGAGGGGGGCGCGAAAATACGCAGTATTTT.

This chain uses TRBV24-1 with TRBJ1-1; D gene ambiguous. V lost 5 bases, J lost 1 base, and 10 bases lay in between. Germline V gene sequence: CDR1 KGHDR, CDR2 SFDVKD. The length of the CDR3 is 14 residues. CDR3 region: CATSATAPNTEAFF. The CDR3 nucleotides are TGTGCCACCAGTGCGACGGCCCCGAACACTGAAGCTTTCTTT.

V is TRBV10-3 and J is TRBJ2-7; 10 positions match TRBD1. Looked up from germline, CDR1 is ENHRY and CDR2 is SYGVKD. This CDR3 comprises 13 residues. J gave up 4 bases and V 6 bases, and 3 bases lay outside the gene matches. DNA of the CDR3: TGTGCCATCAGGCCGGGACAGGGGTACGAGCAGTACTTC. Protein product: CAIRPGQGYEQYF.

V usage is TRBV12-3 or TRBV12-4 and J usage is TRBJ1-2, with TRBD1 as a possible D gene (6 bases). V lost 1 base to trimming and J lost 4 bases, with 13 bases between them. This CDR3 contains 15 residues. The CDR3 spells CASSLVGGKGYGYTF. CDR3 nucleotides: TGTGCCAGCAGTTTAGTGGGGGGCAAGGGCTATGGCTACACCTTC.

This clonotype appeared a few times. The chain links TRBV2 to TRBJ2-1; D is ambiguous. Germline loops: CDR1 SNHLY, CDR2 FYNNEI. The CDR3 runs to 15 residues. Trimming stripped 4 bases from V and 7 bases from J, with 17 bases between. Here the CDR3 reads CASSVSRNSGNEQFF. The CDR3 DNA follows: TGTGCCAGCAGTGTCTCCAGAAATAGTGGGAATGAGCAGTTCTTC.

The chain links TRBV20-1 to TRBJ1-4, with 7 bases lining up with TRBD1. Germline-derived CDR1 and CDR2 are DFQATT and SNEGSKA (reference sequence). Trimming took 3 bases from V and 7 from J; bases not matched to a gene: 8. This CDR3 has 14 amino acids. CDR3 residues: CSASDNRGGEKLFF. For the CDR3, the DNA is TGCAGTGCTAGCGATAACAGGGGTGGTGAAAAACTGTTTTTT.

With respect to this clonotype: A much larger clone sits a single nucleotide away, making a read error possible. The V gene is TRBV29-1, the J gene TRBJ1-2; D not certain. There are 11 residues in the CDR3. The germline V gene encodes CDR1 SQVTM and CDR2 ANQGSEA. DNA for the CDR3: TGCACCGCAACAGTGACTGGGGGCTACACCTTC. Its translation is CTATVTGGYTF.

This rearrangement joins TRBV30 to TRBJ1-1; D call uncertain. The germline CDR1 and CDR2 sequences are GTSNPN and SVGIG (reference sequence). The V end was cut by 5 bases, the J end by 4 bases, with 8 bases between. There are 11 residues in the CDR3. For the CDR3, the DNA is TGTGCCTGGGCAGATTCCACTGAAGCTTTCTTT. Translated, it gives CAWADSTEAFF.

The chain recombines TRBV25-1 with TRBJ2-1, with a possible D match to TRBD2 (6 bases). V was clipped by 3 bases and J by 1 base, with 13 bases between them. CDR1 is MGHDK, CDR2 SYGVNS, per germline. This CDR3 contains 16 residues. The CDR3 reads CASSDLSGQSYNEQFF. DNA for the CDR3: TGTGCCAGCAGTGACCTTAGCGGCCAGTCCTACAATGAGCAGTTCTTC. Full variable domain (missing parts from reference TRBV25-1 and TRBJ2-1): EADIYQTPRYLVIGTGKKITLECSQTMGHDKMYWYQQDPGMELHLIHYSYGVNSTEKGDLSSESTVSRIRTEHFPLTLESARPSHTSQYLCASSDLSGQSYNEQFFGPGTRLTVL.

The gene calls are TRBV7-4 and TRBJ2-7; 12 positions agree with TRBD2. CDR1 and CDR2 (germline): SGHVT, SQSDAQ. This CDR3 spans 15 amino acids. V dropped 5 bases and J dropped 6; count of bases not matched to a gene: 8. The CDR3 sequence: CASSPPLAGGGEQYF. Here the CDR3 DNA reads TGTGCCAGCAGCCCCCCACTAGCGGGAGGAGGCGAGCAGTACTTC.